This T cell receptor (beta chain) derives from a study of shared clonotypes between healthy human individuals (dated by TCRdb to 2020 to 2021). For the wider study: The cohort included three men and two women between 18 and 49 years of age. For each donor, three plates each were used for CD4 naive and CD4 memory, two plates were used for CD8 naive, and one plate was used for CD8 memory. The study deeply sequenced blood TCR repertoires of five healthy adults to estimate repertoire size and the extent of clonotype sharing between individuals. To increase sequencing depth and limit assay-specific biases, different laboratories used diverse techniques to prepare libraries and sequence TCR repertoires. Between about 0.94 and 10 billion PBMCs per donor were obtained by leukapheresis. Findings and caveats that apply to the study as a whole: The genetic and exposure-history diversity represented was limited by the small number of donors. Clonotypes shared by all four sorted-subset donors showed higher generation probabilities than non-shared clonotypes. Rarefaction of sorted-subset datasets indicated incomplete sequencing despite the large sequencing depth. Across a few donors, 4.5% to 6.5% of naive CD4, roughly 3.5% of naive CD8, approximately 2.5% of memory CD4, and approximately 0.4% of memory CD8 clonotypes were shared. Pairwise subsampling led to the expectation that sequencing depth would affect the degree of clonotype sharing among donors. Naive subsets generally had larger estimated clonotype richness than memory subsets. Sampling was limited to blood, and TCR repertoires in tissue likely differ from TCR repertoires in blood.

The CDR3 numbers 15 residues from cysteine through phenylalanine. Only the CDR3 DNA stays, 45 bases, in frame from base 1. CDR1 and CDR2 (SGHVS, FQNEAQ) derive from the germline V gene. The donors were healthy, HIV-negative adults with no recently reported acute infections or vaccinations. Only Caucasian adults living in Nashville, Tennessee, USA were represented among the donors. CD4+ T cells were enriched by magnetic negative selection; naive cells were then positively selected on CD45RA, and the negative fraction formed the memory subset. Blood was obtained by leukapheresis, after which PBMCs were separated by Ficoll-Histopaque density gradient centrifugation and cryopreserved in liquid nitrogen vapor phase. Purity and quantity of every magnetically sorted T cell population were checked by analytical flow cytometry. Genomic DNA was isolated from every sorted fraction and measured by UV absorbance on a Nanodrop 2000c.

Using the deep immunoSEQ assay, TCR CDR3 regions were amplified from genomic DNA by multiplex PCR. For each cell subset, the extracted genomic DNA was distributed evenly across all wells of several immunoSEQ 96-well plates, and each plate served as one replicate. Each replicate PCR for sorted subsets received around 210 ng genomic DNA, equal to 30,000 or so T cell genomes. Purified libraries were quantified with a Qubit 3.0 fluorometer, sized on a Bioanalyzer 2100, and re-quantified with the KAPA Library Quantification kit. Every immunoSEQ 96-well plate was sequenced on a separate single-read 150-cycle Illumina NextSeq 550 flow cell. Per the original workflow: Because the immunoSEQ output included only junctional sequences and no quality scores, the filtering could not be the same as the filtering used for full-length reads. To assign V/J genes and CDR3, sequences were annotated using PyIR, a Python wrapper for IgBLAST v1.9, with IMGT germline references. Reads were filtered out if the reads had weak V/J assignments (E-value above 1e-6), no CDR3, stop codons, out-of-frame junctions, or ambiguous translated residues. V3J clonotypes were defined by identical inferred V gene, J gene, and CDR3 amino acid sequence. To compute the percentage overlap between repertoires, the number of shared unique clonotypes was divided by the size of the smaller repertoire. RTK rarefaction, the Chao1 estimator, and Recon v2.1 estimates of unobserved clonotypes were used to assess repertoire richness. OLGA was used to compute generation probabilities for all TCRbeta clonotypes that the gDNA method yielded from a handful of donors. This is the immuneACCESS table as TCRdb keeps it, with only in-frame sequences that have V and J called. A part of the clones is gone; compared with another copy, unresolved V genes explain less than half, and the rest is unexplained. From that table come the V and J calls and clone size; the DNA was used to work out D and trimming. This sample is represented by 2.3 million or so clones; about 92% of them were singletons. The top ten constitute 0.3% to 0.4% of the sample.

For this clone: No cognate antigen has been identified for it. The junction does not match germline at one end; this may be a read error.

Sequencing used naive CD4+ T cells from PBMCs. The sample's cell subset or site label is to be understood as: CD45RA+ positively selected. The chain joins TRBV7-8 to TRBJ2-7, and TRBD1 aligns with 9 junction nucleotides. This clonotype was sampled from a young man in good health. Some clones in this sample may be carry-over from other donors' samples. Here is the DNA: TGTGCCAGCAGGTTAGCCGGACAGGGGAGGAACGAGCAGTACTTC. Its translation is CASRLAGQGRNEQYF.